This T cell receptor (beta chain) was found in a study of tumor and adjacent non-tumor tissue in lung cancer. This clonotype was seen once. Its antigen is unknown. The library came from three nested PCR rounds adapted from ARM-PCR protocols. One entry per CDR3 protein, called by TCRdb with MiXCR from the multiplex PCR reads. The repertoire holds some 99,000 distinct CDR3 sequences, with about 61% as singletons. No cell sorting was done before RNA was extracted from the tissue. Distant lung tissue was collected more than 3 cm away from the tumor edge. Newly diagnosed lung cancer patients had thoracic surgery in China, August–November 2014, without prior chemotherapy. Trimming took 5 bases from V and 2 from J; bases not matched to a gene: 6. The CDR3 extends over 14 amino acids. Overall study findings and caveats: Patients with more diverse tumor TCRs had worse survival.

The origin of this receptor is a man aged 55-75 years with non-small cell lung cancer. The chain combines TRBV12-3 or TRBV12-4 with TRBJ2-7; 7 bases are a match to TRBD2. Sequenced input: distant non-tumor lung tissue. CDR3 amino acids: CASSAGTIAYEQYF. The CDR3 DNA sequence: TGTGCCAGCAGTGCCGGGACTATTGCCTACGAGCAGTACTTC.